These 29 T cell receptor beta chains originate from one sample sequenced in a study of graft-versus-host responses after intestinal transplantation. For these receptors, no antigen is known. The protocol was immunoSEQ multiplex PCR, while the TCRdb copy is restricted to in-frame clones and leaves out a portion. The table lists roughly 130,000 clones, 92% of them singletons. The sequences come from unstimulated CD4+ T cells sorted from spleen or lymph node cells, collected before intestinal transplant. Receptor source: a human donor who received an intestinal transplant.

As to this clone: A junction boundary mismatches the germline segment, possibly from a read error. The chain uses TRBV15 and TRBJ2-1; 11 nucleotides agree with TRBD2. In germline, CDR1 is LNHNV, CDR2 YYDKDF (reference sequence). The CDR3 is made up of 15 amino acids. The CDR3: CATSIRWGTGLAALF. The CDR3 coding sequence is TGTGCCACCAGCATCAGGTGGGGGACGGGACTAGCGGCGCTCTTC.

The rearrangement joins TRBV4-2 to TRBJ2-2; TRBD2 aligns across 10 bases. CDR1 is LGHNA, CDR2 YNFKEQ, per germline. V lost 0 bases, J lost 6 bases, and 13 bases stayed unmatched. This CDR3 region has 19 residues. CDR3 protein: CASSQDLPTSGMGPGELFF. The CDR3 DNA follows: TGTGCCAGCAGCCAAGACTTACCCACTAGCGGGATGGGCCCCGGGGAGCTGTTTTTT.

CDR3: CASSLAGQDTDTQYF. The CDR3 DNA sequence: TGTGCCAGCAGCTTAGCGGGACAGGACACAGATACGCAGTATTTT. This chain links TRBV7-9 with TRBJ2-3; 8 nucleotides agree with TRBD1. The length of the CDR3 is 15 residues. CDR1 SEHNR and CDR2 FQNEAQ come from the germline V gene (reference sequence). V shed 0 bases, J shed 2 bases, and the junction held 1 base outside the gene matches.

This chain's CDR3 is CASGRTGRYGYTF. CDR3 DNA sequence: TGTGCCAGCGGACGGACAGGTCGGTATGGCTACACCTTC. The V call is TRBV28, the J call TRBJ1-2, with 7 bases lining up with TRBD1. The CDR3 sequence is 13 residues long. The germline CDR1 and CDR2 sequences are MDHEN and SYDVKM. The junction had 8 bases not matched to a gene; V was cut back by 8 bases and J by 5 bases.

The genes are TRBV6-1 and TRBJ1-2; TRBD1 matches at 7 bases. Germline CDR1 is MNHNS and CDR2 is SASEGT. V shed 5 bases, J shed 6 bases, and the junction held 6 bases outside the gene matches. The CDR3 extends over 13 amino acids. Here the CDR3 DNA reads TGTGCCAGCAGTTATAGACAGGGTCATGGCTACACCTTC. It specifies CASSYRQGHGYTF.

This chain joins TRBV19 and TRBJ2-3, with 10 bases fitting TRBD2. CDR3 length: 14 amino acids. The germline V gene encodes CDR1 LNHDA and CDR2 SQIVND (reference sequence). Trimming took 3 bases from V and 9 from J; bases not matched to a gene: 6. The CDR3 DNA is TGTGCCAGTAGTATCCTAGCGGGAGAGGGGACGCAGTATTTT. Translated, it gives CASSILAGEGTQYF.

The chain employs TRBV14 and TRBJ2-2, with 9 bases matching TRBD1. This CDR3 has 15 residues. Germline V lookup: CDR1 SGHDN, CDR2 FVKESK. V lost 0 bases to trimming and J lost 13 bases; unmatched junction nucleotides: 9. CDR3 region: CASSQDFGTGSRLFF. The CDR3, as DNA: TGTGCCAGCAGCCAAGATTTCGGGACAGGGTCCCGGCTGTTTTTT.

The rearrangement joins TRBV27 to TRBJ2-3, with TRBD2 matching over 10 bases. Trimming took 6 bases from V and 7 from J; bases not matched to a gene: 22. This CDR3 region has 19 residues. Germline lookup yields CDR1 MNHEY and CDR2 SMNVEV (reference sequence). The CDR3 coding sequence is TGTGCCAGCAGCCTGGCGAGGAGCGGGAGGGCCCTCACACAGTATACGCAGTATTTT. Amino acid sequence: CASSLARSGRALTQYTQYF.

The chain combines TRBV7-7 with TRBJ2-1; weak D call: TRBD1 (5 bases). Germline values: CDR1 SSHAT, CDR2 FNYEAQ (reference sequence). V lost 1 base and J lost 9, with 16 bases in between. CDR3 length: 15 amino acids. CDR3 nucleotide sequence: TGTGCCAGCAGCTTAGTTGTAGGGGCAGCTGGTGAGCAGTTCTTC. Its protein product is CASSLVVGAAGEQFF. Supplemented by reference TRBV7-7 and TRBJ2-1, the full variable domain reads GAGVSQSPRYKVTKRGQDVTLRCDPISSHATLYWYQQALGQGPEFLTYFNYEAQPDKSGLPSDRFSAERPEGSISTLTIQRTEQRDSAMYRCASSLVVGAAGEQFFGPGTRLTVL.

The rearrangement joins TRBV4-3 to TRBJ2-7; no clear D gene. The ends were cut back, 0 bases at V and 3 bases at J, with 15 bases in the middle. Germline CDR1 and CDR2: LGHNA and YSLEER. The CDR3 is 16 amino acids. DNA for the CDR3: TGCGCCAGCAGCCAAGATCGGGCACGCGCCTACTACGAGCAGTACTTC. This translates into CASSQDRARAYYEQYF.

The V call is TRBV5-1, the J call TRBJ2-7; D may be TRBD1 or TRBD2 (5 bases each). The CDR3 is 17 amino acids. Germline CDR1 is SGHRS and CDR2 is YFSETQ. V lost 0 bases and J lost 0, with 16 bases in between. CDR3: CASSLARGQPSSYEQYF. CDR3 nucleotides: TGCGCCAGCAGCTTGGCCCGGGGCCAACCATCCTCCTACGAGCAGTACTTC. Based on the CDR3 plus reference TRBV5-1 and TRBJ2-7, the full variable domain is KAGVTQTPRYLIKTRGQQVTLSCSPISGHRSVSWYQQTPGQGLQFLFEYFSETQRNKGNFPGRFSGRQFSNSRSEMNVSTLELGDSALYLCASSLARGQPSSYEQYFGPGTRLTVT.

This chain links TRBV7-9 with TRBJ1-2, with D possibly being TRBD1 (6 bases). Germline V gene data show CDR1 as SEHNR and CDR2 as FQNEAQ (reference sequence). Between the trimmed V and J ends, which lost 2 bases and 2 bases, there was a span of 12 bases. The CDR3 extends over 15 amino acids. The CDR3 reads CASSLWGALNYGYTF. The CDR3 DNA follows: TGTGCCAGCAGCTTATGGGGGGCCTTAAACTATGGCTACACCTTC.

The chain links TRBV28 to TRBJ2-3; 11 nucleotides line up with TRBD2. J gave up 2 bases and V 7 bases, and 5 bases lay outside the gene matches. CDR1 is MDHEN, CDR2 SYDVKM, per germline. This CDR3 comprises 15 residues. CDR3 sequence reads: CASTYSGRATDTQYF. The DNA of the CDR3 is TGTGCCAGCACCTATAGCGGGAGGGCCACAGATACGCAGTATTTT.

Worth noting for this clone: Other DNA sequences from this sample encode an identical CDR3 as well. The chain combines TRBV18 with TRBJ2-1; TRBD2 matches at 11 bases. The CDR3 covers 16 residues. J was trimmed by 0 bases and V by 2 bases; bases with no gene match: 0. Germline V gene sequence: CDR1 KGHSH, CDR2 LQKENI. CDR3 in amino acids: CASSPGTSGSYNEQFF. In DNA form, the CDR3 reads TGTGCCAGCTCACCAGGGACTAGCGGCTCCTACAATGAGCAGTTCTTC. Drawing the rest from reference TRBV18 and TRBJ2-1, the complete variable domain is NAGVMQNPRHLVRRRGQEARLRCSPMKGHSHVYWYRQLPEEGLKFMVYLQKENIIDESGMPKERFSAEFPKEGPSILRIQQVVRGDSAAYFCASSPGTSGSYNEQFFGPGTRLTVL.

V gene TRBV5-1 combines with J gene TRBJ2-1; 8 nucleotides align to TRBD2. Trimming removed 4 bases from V and 9 bases from J; junction bases left unmatched: 12. This CDR3 has 15 amino acids. The germline V gene has CDR1 SGHRS and CDR2 YFSETQ. The CDR3 sequence is CASSPGLALGPEQFF. The CDR3 DNA sequence: TGCGCCAGCAGCCCTGGACTAGCTCTCGGTCCTGAGCAGTTCTTC.

The chain carries TRBV19 and TRBJ2-3, with 7 bases aligning to TRBD1. Germline V gives CDR1 LNHDA, CDR2 SQIVND (reference sequence). The CDR3 runs to 14 residues. The J segment lost 3 bases and the V segment lost 5 bases, leaving 5 bases of the junction unmatched. The CDR3, as DNA: TGTGCCAGTAGTCTCCGACAGGGAACAGATACGCAGTATTTT. This translates into CASSLRQGTDTQYF.

The J gene is TRBJ2-1, the V gene TRBV29-1, with D possibly matching TRBD2 (6 bases). Trimming shortened V by 5 bases and J by 1 base, and 15 bases separated the two germline ends. In germline, CDR1 is SQVTM, CDR2 ANQGSEA. The CDR3 totals 15 residues. The CDR3 DNA is TGCAGCGTTCCTGGGGGGAATTGGTCCTACAATGAGCAGTTCTTC. It codes for CSVPGGNWSYNEQFF.

The chain recombines TRBV28 with TRBJ2-5; no clear D. V was cut by 3 bases and J by 2 bases, with 16 bases left in between. CDR1 and CDR2 (germline): MDHEN, SYDVKM. The CDR3 has 16 amino acids. The CDR3 spells CASSFADSPIQETQYF. In DNA form, the CDR3 reads TGTGCCAGCAGTTTTGCGGATAGCCCAATTCAAGAGACCCAGTACTTC.

This chain links TRBV10-3 with TRBJ2-5, with 8 positions matching TRBD2. Per germline, CDR1 ENHRY and CDR2 SYGVKD. There are 15 residues in the CDR3. V was pared by 10 bases and J by 5 bases, with 15 bases of the junction left unmatched. The CDR3 is CATMPGLGEGETQYF. In DNA, the CDR3 is TGTGCCACCATGCCGGGACTAGGAGAGGGTGAGACCCAGTACTTC.

This chain joins TRBV27 and TRBJ2-1; 8 bases align to TRBD2. CDR3 size: 15 residues. CDR1 is MNHEY and CDR2 is SMNVEV in the germline V gene (reference sequence). V was pared by 4 bases and J by 7 bases, with 9 bases of the junction left unmatched. The CDR3 DNA follows: TGTGCCAGCAGTTCAATTAGCGGGACCGGAAATGAGCAGTTCTTC. The encoded protein is CASSSISGTGNEQFF.

V gene TRBV25-1 combines with J gene TRBJ2-1, with 10 bases aligning to TRBD2. Germline CDR1 and CDR2: MGHDK and SYGVNS. The CDR3 loop spans 13 amino acids. V was clipped by 8 bases and J by 10 bases; unmatched bases: 8. The chain's CDR3 is CASDSGRGLEQFF. The CDR3 DNA is TGTGCCAGCGACAGCGGGAGGGGACTCGAGCAGTTCTTC.

The chain uses TRBV11-2 and TRBJ1-2; tentatively, D is TRBD1 (5 bases). This CDR3 comprises 16 residues. Per the germline V gene, CDR1 is SGHAT and CDR2 is FQNNGV. Trimming pared 2 bases from V and 6 bases from J, leaving 19 bases between. In nucleotides, the CDR3 is TGTGCCAGCAGCTTAATCAAAGGGGCAGGGAAGGATGGCTACACCTTC. Encoded protein: CASSLIKGAGKDGYTF.

The sample holds a few counts of this clone. The chain employs TRBV19 and TRBJ1-5; D is ambiguous. The V end was cut by 9 bases, the J end by 0 bases, with 6 bases between. Germline CDR1 LNHDA, CDR2 SQIVND (reference sequence). This CDR3 is built from 12 residues. The CDR3 region has the DNA TGTGCCAGCTGTTATAGCAATCAGCCCCAGCATTTT. It encodes CASCYSNQPQHF.

The chain uses TRBV4-3 and TRBJ2-7; TRBD1 might be the D (5 bases). This CDR3 region has 15 residues. CDR1 LGHNA and CDR2 YSLEER come from the germline V gene. V was clipped by 1 base and J by 3 bases, with 13 bases between them. CDR3: CASSQVRQRNYEQYF. The CDR3 coding sequence is TGCGCCAGCAGCCAAGTCCGACAGAGGAACTACGAGCAGTACTTC.

The V gene is TRBV20-1, the J gene TRBJ2-1; D unclear. Trimming left V 5 bases short and J 12 bases short, with 14 bases between. The CDR3 is made up of 11 amino acids. Germline V lookup: CDR1 DFQATT, CDR2 SNEGSKA (reference sequence). CDR3 protein: CSAPLGHGQFF. In DNA, the CDR3 is TGCAGTGCTCCACTTGGGCACGGGCAGTTCTTC.

The chain is built from TRBV5-4 and TRBJ1-2; D not certain. This CDR3 has 14 residues. Trimming pared 4 bases from V and 4 bases from J, leaving 14 bases between. The germline V gene has CDR1 SGHNT and CDR2 YYREEE (reference sequence). The CDR3 coding sequence is TGTGCCAGCAGCCTTGGACCTAACTCCTATGGCTACACCTTC. This sequence encodes CASSLGPNSYGYTF.

The gene calls are TRBV28 and TRBJ1-5; TRBD1 is a possible D gene (5 bases). In germline, CDR1 is MDHEN, CDR2 SYDVKM. V was shortened by 6 bases and J by 7 bases, with 19 bases between the two germline ends. CDR3 length equals 15 residues. The CDR3 nucleotides read TGTGCCAGCAGCCTATACCCCTGGGGGAAACAGCCCCAGCATTTT. This translates into CASSLYPWGKQPQHF.

CDR3 nucleotide sequence: TGTGCCAGCAGCCCCAAGGGGTCCTACGAGCAGTACTTC. Protein: CASSPKGSYEQYF. V usage is TRBV5-4 and J usage is TRBJ2-7, with D maybe TRBD1 (5 bases). The ends were cut back, 4 bases at V and 1 base at J, with 9 bases in the middle. The length of the CDR3 is 13 residues. Germline V gives CDR1 SGHNT, CDR2 YYREEE (reference sequence). The whole variable domain, remainder taken from reference TRBV5-4 and TRBJ2-7, is ETGVTQSPTHLIKTRGQQVTLRCSSQSGHNTVSWYQQALGQGPQFIFQYYREEENGRGNFPPRFSGLQFPNYSSELNVNALELDDSALYLCASSPKGSYEQYFGPGTRLTVT.

This clone was seen more than once but under ten times. The rearrangement joins TRBV16 to TRBJ1-1; 10 nucleotides agree with TRBD1. V shed 2 bases and J 5 bases; nucleotides not matched to a gene: 2. The CDR3 contains 14 residues. The germline V gene has CDR1 KGHSY and CDR2 FQNENV. This CDR3 reads CASSQEDRGTEAFF. The CDR3 DNA follows: TGTGCCAGCAGCCAAGAGGACAGGGGGACTGAAGCTTTCTTT.